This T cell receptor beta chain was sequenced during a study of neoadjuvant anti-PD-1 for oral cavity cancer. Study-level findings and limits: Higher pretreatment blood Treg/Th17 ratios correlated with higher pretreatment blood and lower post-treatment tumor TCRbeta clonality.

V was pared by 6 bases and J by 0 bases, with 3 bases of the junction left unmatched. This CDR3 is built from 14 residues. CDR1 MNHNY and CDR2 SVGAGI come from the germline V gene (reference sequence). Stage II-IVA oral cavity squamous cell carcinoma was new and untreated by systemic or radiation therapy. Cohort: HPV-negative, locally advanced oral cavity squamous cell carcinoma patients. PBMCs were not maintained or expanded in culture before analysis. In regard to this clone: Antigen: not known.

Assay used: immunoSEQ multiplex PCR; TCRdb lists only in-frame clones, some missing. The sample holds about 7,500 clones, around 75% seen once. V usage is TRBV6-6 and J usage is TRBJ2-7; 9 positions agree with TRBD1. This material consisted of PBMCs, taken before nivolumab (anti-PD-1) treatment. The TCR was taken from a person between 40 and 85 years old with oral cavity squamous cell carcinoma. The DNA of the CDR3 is TGTGCCAGCAGCAGACAGGGGGACTCCTACGAGCAGTACTTC. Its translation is CASSRQGDSYEQYF.